The 25 T cell receptor beta chains below all came from one sample that was sequenced in a study of shared clonotypes between healthy human individuals. Libraries were prepared by immunoSEQ multiplex PCR; TCRdb keeps only in-frame clonotypes and omits some of them. The table includes 950,000 to 1,100,000 clones, 75% to 85% detected once. The sequenced material came from memory CD4+ T cells from PBMCs. Subset indicated: CD45RA-negative fraction. The receptors come from a man in his late teens or twenties in good health. Some clones in this sample may be carry-over from other donors' samples.

The CDR3 loop is CASSFDTSNYGYTF. The CDR3 region has the DNA TGTGCCAGCAGCTTTGACACGAGTAACTATGGCTACACCTTC. The chain combines TRBV5-4 with TRBJ1-2; D is unresolved. V was shortened by 2 bases and J by 1 base, with 9 bases between the two germline ends. This CDR3 has 14 residues. Germline loops: CDR1 SGHNT, CDR2 YYREEE (reference sequence).

The chain employs TRBV6-6 and TRBJ2-1; D is possibly TRBD1 or TRBD2 (5 bases each). This CDR3 is 15 amino acids long. V lost 6 bases and J lost 5, with 17 bases in between. Germline CDR1 is MNHNY and CDR2 is SVGAGI (reference sequence). The CDR3 here is CASSRKGTKDNEQFF. The CDR3 nucleotides read TGTGCCAGCAGCCGTAAGGGGACGAAAGACAATGAGCAGTTCTTC.

Comments on this clone: This specimen includes other DNA sequences encoding the same CDR3. The V gene is TRBV5-1, the J gene TRBJ2-1; perhaps D is TRBD1 or TRBD2 (7 bases each). V was trimmed by 3 bases and J by 4 bases, leaving 11 bases between them. The CDR3 length is 14 residues. CDR1 and CDR2 (germline): SGHRS, YFSETQ. CDR3: CASSSGGVYNEQFF. For the CDR3, the DNA is TGCGCCAGCAGCTCAGGGGGGGTATACAATGAGCAGTTCTTC.

CDR3 nucleotide sequence: TGTGCCAGCAGCTTAGGGGGGGACAGGGAACGGCAGTACTTC. Protein product: CASSLGGDRERQYF. The rearrangement joins TRBV7-9 to TRBJ2-7; 9 bases line up with TRBD1. V gave up 1 base and J gave up 9 bases; unmatched junction bases: 7. The CDR3 contains 14 residues. Germline loops: CDR1 SEHNR, CDR2 FQNEAQ (reference sequence). Together with reference TRBV7-9 and TRBJ2-7, the CDR3 gives the full variable domain: DTGVSQNPRHKITKRGQNVTFRCDPISEHNRLYWYRQTLGQGPEFLTYFQNEAQLEKSRLLSDRFSAERPKGSFSTLEIQRTEQGDSAMYLCASSLGGDRERQYFGPGTRLTVT.

The J gene is TRBJ2-7, the V gene TRBV7-6, with 11 bases aligning to TRBD1. The germline V gene has CDR1 SGHVS and CDR2 FNYEAQ. After removal of 1 base from V and 4 bases from J, the junction contained 3 bases not matched to a gene. The CDR3 totals 15 residues. The CDR3 DNA reads TGTGCCAGCAGCTTAGGGACAGGGGGCCCTTACGAGCAGTACTTC. Its protein is CASSLGTGGPYEQYF.

The gene calls are TRBV5-1 and TRBJ2-7, with TRBD1 matching 10 bases. Trimming removed 4 bases from V and 3 bases from J; junction bases left unmatched: 4. The CDR3 is made up of 14 amino acids. Germline values: CDR1 SGHRS, CDR2 YFSETQ. In DNA form, the CDR3 reads TGCGCCAGCAGCCCCGGGACAGGGGACTACGAGCAGTACTTC. As protein: CASSPGTGDYEQYF.

The chain employs TRBV28 and TRBJ2-7, with TRBD2 identical over 9 bases. From germline, CDR1 is MDHEN and CDR2 SYDVKM. V gave up 7 bases and J gave up 3 bases; unmatched junction bases: 10. This CDR3 has 15 amino acids. The CDR3, as DNA: TGTGCCAGCAATCCGAGCGGGAGGACCCTCTACGAGCAGTACTTC. Its protein is CASNPSGRTLYEQYF.

This clone came up a few times. J is TRBJ1-2 and V is TRBV19, with D possibly being TRBD1 (6 bases). The CDR3 runs to 14 residues. Trimming took off 4 bases at V and 2 bases at J, with 11 bases between the two ends. In germline, CDR1 is LNHDA, CDR2 SQIVND (reference sequence). CDR3 nucleotide sequence: TGTGCCAGTAGTAGGCAAGGACAGAACTATGGCTACACCTTC. Translated, it gives CASSRQGQNYGYTF.

This clone has a handful of counts. This chain links TRBV28 with TRBJ1-1; D gene ambiguous. Germline loops: CDR1 MDHEN, CDR2 SYDVKM. The CDR3 has 12 residues. Trimming took 10 bases from V and 4 from J, leaving 13 bases between them. CDR3 DNA: TGTGCCACCGTAGAACAGTTCACTGAAGCTTTCTTT. Amino acid sequence: CATVEQFTEAFF.

With regard to this clone: This may come from a read error, since a much larger clone is one base off. The chain uses TRBV9 and TRBJ2-5, with 9 bases lining up with TRBD2. Per germline, CDR1 SGDLS and CDR2 YYNGEE. The V and J ends lost 4 bases and 7 bases, in that order; junction bases with no gene match: 11. The CDR3 extends over 15 amino acids. The CDR3 nucleotides read TGTGCCAGCAGCCCCACGGGGACTAGCTTTGGGACCCAGTACTTC. This gives the protein CASSPTGTSFGTQYF.

The DNA for the CDR3 is TGTGCCAGCTCACCAGCGGCGGGAGGGGTCAAAGATACGCAGTATTTT. Residues: CASSPAAGGVKDTQYF. The gene calls are TRBV18 and TRBJ2-3; 9 positions agree with TRBD2. CDR1 KGHSH and CDR2 LQKENI come from the germline V gene. Unmatched junction bases numbered 8, after V lost 2 bases and J lost 5 bases. There are 16 residues in the CDR3.

A single count supports this clone. The chain is built from TRBV6-6 and TRBJ1-5; no definite D call. The CDR3 spans 15 residues. From germline, CDR1 is MNHNY and CDR2 SVGAGI (reference sequence). The V end lost 5 bases, the J end lost 2 bases, and 13 bases lay between the germline ends. CDR3 loop: CASSPEDGRNQPQHF. CDR3 nucleotides: TGTGCCAGCAGTCCCGAGGACGGGCGCAATCAGCCCCAGCATTTT.

The chain couples TRBV7-2 to TRBJ2-7; D may be TRBD1 (6 bases). V was cut by 5 bases and J by 7 bases, with 21 bases left in between. Germline V CDR1 and CDR2: SGHTA, FQGNSA. CDR3 length: 15 amino acids. CDR3 bases: TGTGCCAGCAGCCCATACAGGGTTCCCTTGGTTGAGCAGTACTTC. Translating it yields CASSPYRVPLVEQYF. The whole variable domain, filled in from reference TRBV7-2 and TRBJ2-7, reads GAGVSQSPSNKVTEKGKDVELRCDPISGHTALYWYRQSLGQGLEFLIYFQGNSAPDKSGLPSDRFSAERTGGSVSTLTIQRTQQEDSAVYLCASSPYRVPLVEQYFGPGTRLTVT.

Of note for this clone: The sample has other DNA sequences that encode this CDR3 too. The gene calls are TRBV5-1 and TRBJ2-5; 15 bases fit TRBD2. CDR3 length equals 17 residues. V shed 4 bases and J 4 bases; nucleotides not matched to a gene: 8. Germline lookup yields CDR1 SGHRS and CDR2 YFSETQ. Written as DNA, the CDR3 is TGCGCCAGCAGCCGTGGACTAGCGGGAGGGCCCGGAGAGACCCAGTACTTC. It codes for CASSRGLAGGPGETQYF.

The chain couples TRBV19 to TRBJ1-5; 9 nucleotides match TRBD1. Germline assignment: CDR1 LNHDA and CDR2 SQIVND (reference sequence). V trimming: 5 bases; J trimming: 6 bases; junction bases outside the gene matches: 11. This CDR3 has 16 residues. In DNA, the CDR3 is TGTGCCAGTAGTCCACGCCCGGGACAGGGAATTCAGCCCCAGCATTTT. Translation gives CASSPRPGQGIQPQHF.

This clone has only a few counts. Additional DNA sequences in this sample encode the identical CDR3. The chain links TRBV5-6 to TRBJ2-1; unclear D gene. Trimming shortened V by 2 bases and J by 7 bases, and 7 bases separated the two germline ends. This CDR3 spans 12 amino acids. Germline CDR1 and CDR2: SGHDT and YYEEEE. The CDR3, as DNA: TGTGCCAGCAGCTTAGAAGGGAATGAGCAGTTCTTC. Translated: CASSLEGNEQFF.

This clone was detected only once. This sequence joins TRBV5-1 and TRBJ2-5, with 7 bases fitting TRBD2. The germline CDR1 and CDR2 sequences are SGHRS and YFSETQ. This CDR3 comprises 16 residues. V lost 4 bases to trimming and J lost 2 bases; unmatched junction nucleotides: 11. The CDR3 region is CASSPRLREEQETQYF. CDR3 DNA sequence: TGCGCCAGCAGCCCTCGCCTACGGGAGGAACAAGAGACCCAGTACTTC. Variable domain in full (rest from reference TRBV5-1 and TRBJ2-5): KAGVTQTPRYLIKTRGQQVTLSCSPISGHRSVSWYQQTPGQGLQFLFEYFSETQRNKGNFPGRFSGRQFSNSRSEMNVSTLELGDSALYLCASSPRLREEQETQYFGPGTRLLVL.

The chain carries TRBV27 and TRBJ2-3; D perhaps matches TRBD2 (5 bases). CDR1 is MNHEY and CDR2 is SMNVEV in the germline V gene (reference sequence). The CDR3 extends over 15 amino acids. V shed 2 bases and J shed 0 bases, with 9 bases lying between them. The chain's CDR3 is CASSLGGPSTDTQYF. For the CDR3, the DNA is TGTGCCAGCAGTTTAGGAGGACCAAGCACAGATACGCAGTATTTT.

The J gene is TRBJ2-2, the V gene TRBV4-1; D call uncertain. The CDR3 spans 12 residues. Per the germline V gene, CDR1 is MGHRA and CDR2 is YSYEKL. The V end lost 4 bases, the J end lost 6 bases, and 6 bases lay between the germline ends. CDR3 amino acids: CASSPLAGELFF. The CDR3 nucleotides are TGCGCCAGCAGCCCTCTTGCCGGGGAGCTGTTTTTT.

This clone was counted between two and nine times. In this CDR3 the conserved last residue, phenylalanine or tryptophan, is missing, so a read error is likely. Because the CDR3's place on the DNA is in doubt, the DNA is left out and the CDR3 is given as listed by TCRdb. The chain recombines TRBV2 with TRBJ1-2. 13 amino acids form the CDR3, both terminal residues included. Germline-derived CDR1 and CDR2 are SNHLY and FYNNEI. This chain's CDR3 is CASSEELGRAASV.

The CDR3 is CASAGLAGDKQFF. Here the CDR3 DNA reads TGTGCCAGCGCAGGACTAGCGGGAGACAAGCAGTTCTTC. The J gene is TRBJ2-1, the V gene TRBV7-9, with 13 bases aligning to TRBD2. Germline CDR1 is SEHNR and CDR2 is FQNEAQ (reference sequence). The CDR3 length is 13 residues. Losses at the gene ends were 8 bases for V and 11 bases for J; bases not matched to a gene: 6.

V and J are TRBV5-1 and TRBJ2-1; D unresolved. The length of the CDR3 is 14 residues. Germline V CDR1 and CDR2: SGHRS, YFSETQ. V lost 3 bases, J lost 7 bases, and 14 bases lay in between. The CDR3 DNA reads as TGCGCCAGCAGCTCTTCTAGTCTAGGGAATGAGCAGTTCTTC. It yields the protein CASSSSSLGNEQFF.

This clone was recorded a few times. The chain joins TRBV4-2 to TRBJ1-2; 7 positions agree with TRBD1. The CDR3 runs to 13 residues. Trimming took 7 bases from V and 8 from J; bases not matched to a gene: 10. Germline V gives CDR1 LGHNA, CDR2 YNFKEQ. The CDR3 coding sequence is TGTGCCAGCACCGCAACAGGGGACCACGGCTACACCTTC. It encodes CASTATGDHGYTF.

V usage is TRBV9 and J usage is TRBJ2-5, with TRBD2 matching over 12 bases. This CDR3 is 15 amino acids long. Germline V gives CDR1 SGDLS, CDR2 YYNGEE. With V trimmed by 4 bases and J by 4 bases, 5 bases remained unmatched. CDR3 nucleotide sequence: TGTGCCAGCAGCCCTAGCGGGAGGGGTGGAGAGACCCAGTACTTC. This codes for CASSPSGRGGETQYF.

The CDR3 protein is CASTRQGPDTQYF. The DNA for the CDR3 is TGTGCCAGCACCCGACAGGGTCCAGATACGCAGTATTTT. This chain links TRBV6-1 with TRBJ2-3, with 7 positions matching TRBD1. The CDR3 totals 13 residues. CDR1 MNHNS and CDR2 SASEGT come from the germline V gene. V dropped 7 bases and J dropped 4; count of bases not matched to a gene: 5.